This TCR beta chain emerged from a study of blood T cell repertoires in COVID-19. The method was immunoSEQ multiplex PCR; TCRdb's version includes in-frame clones alone and lacks a portion of them. The top ten hold about 5.5% of the sample, which has around 300,000 clones, roughly 89% seen once. CDR3 length: 15 residues. Germline loops: CDR1 SGHTA, CDR2 FQGNSA. With 1 base clipped from V and 2 bases from J, the junction kept 3 bases outside the gene matches. The source is a woman aged 40 to 55 who had recovered from COVID-19. Sequenced input: PBMCs or T cells enriched from blood (not recorded which). The J gene is TRBJ2-7, the V gene TRBV7-2, with TRBD2 matching over 9 bases. In DNA, the CDR3 is TGTGCCAGCAGCTTAGGCCCTAGCGGGACCTACGAGCAGTACTTC. The encoded protein is CASSLGPSGTYEQYF.